One and the same sample provided the 2 T cell receptor beta chains below, sequenced in a study of early T cells in non-severe SARS-CoV-2 infection. TCRdb analysed the 5' RACE reads with MiXCR anew, one entry per CDR3 protein. The sample shows about 52,000 distinct CDR3 sequences, more than 9.5% of them seen only once. Material for sequencing was whole blood. The origin of the receptors is an adult who was a healthcare worker with PCR-confirmed SARS-CoV-2 infection or an uninfected control (not recorded which).

This clonotype occurred many times. This chain links TRBV27 with TRBJ2-5; D may be TRBD1 or TRBD2 (5 bases each). Germline CDR1 MNHEY, CDR2 SMNVEV (reference sequence). V was pared by 6 bases and J by 4 bases, with 12 bases between. The CDR3 is 13 amino acids. This CDR3 reads CASSGHSGETQYF. Written as DNA, the CDR3 is TGTGCCAGCAGCGGACACAGCGGAGAGACCCAGTACTTC.

J is TRBJ1-1 and V is TRBV29-1; no definite D call. Germline loops: CDR1 SQVTM, CDR2 ANQGSEA. CDR3 length: 13 amino acids. V lost 3 bases and J lost 5, with 13 bases in between. The chain's CDR3 is CSVDGLSGTEAFF. CDR3 DNA: TGCAGCGTTGACGGACTTTCGGGGACTGAAGCTTTCTTT.